This T cell receptor beta chain is from a study of blood T cell repertoires in COVID-19 (dated by TCRdb to the early 2020s). About the investigation overall: The collaborator samples originated in the United States, Italy and Spain and spanned the acute and convalescent phases of COVID-19. The prospective study material was composed of cDNA or gDNA derived from T cells, B-cell-depleted T cells, or PBMCs. Subjects who had been exposed to COVID-19, were actively infected with it, or had recovered from it provided the deeply sampled blood TCRbeta repertoires that made up the dataset. The repertoires were made available in a free public database intended to serve as a resource for research on the immune response to SARS-CoV-2. Samples were obtained from the ongoing ImmuneRACE study (first 160 participants) and from over 1,000 subjects provided by 6 global collaborators. A de-identified subject ID, COVID-19 status, age in years and sex were almost always included in the sample metadata. Where HLA class I and class II types were available, the types were taken from metadata supplied by the sample provider, not from assay-based typing. What the research found in general, with its limitations: Clinical and demographic metadata were provided uncurated, with the amount varying by source and participant.

TCRbeta CDR3 regions were amplified from genomic DNA using the immunoSEQ Assay, a bias-controlled multiplex PCR. The original pipeline was this. The number of nucleated cells in each sample was estimated from the amplification of reference gene primers within the assay. To quantify the absolute abundance of each unique TCRbeta CDR3 rearrangement, sequence reads were collapsed and filtered. Productive Simpson clonality was computed per sample as the square root of Simpson's diversity index over productive rearrangements. Drawn from immuneACCESS, this table holds only the in-frame rearrangements with V and J called that TCRdb kept. Clones are partly lost; checked studies trace under half to an unresolved V gene and leave the rest unexplained. V, J and clone size were drawn from that table, and D and trimming were deduced from the DNA. This sample is represented by hundreds of thousands of clones; more than 80% of them were singletons. Of the sample, roughly 1.1% is held by the ten largest clones.

Including the terminal cysteine and phenylalanine, the CDR3 comprises 14 residues. Of the read, only the CDR3 DNA is kept; its 42 bases are in frame from base 1. V drops 6 bases and J drops 7 bases, leaving 18 bases in between. CDR1 and CDR2, per the germline V gene, are MDHEN and SYDVKM. As regards this clone: No antigen is known for it. No clone much larger than this one lies a single base away; base qualities are absent.

In the prospective study, participants were 18 to 89 years old, resided in under 30 geographic areas of the United States, and were enrolled through a virtual design. In the prospective study, cohorts were assigned on the basis of participant-reported clinical history obtained from a screening survey and a study questionnaire. For ImmuneRACE Cohort 3, a participant was defined as recovered based on two consecutive negative NP/OP PCR tests, clearance by a healthcare professional, or resolution of symptoms. Mobile phlebotomists in the prospective study collected whole blood, serum and a nasopharyngeal or oropharyngeal swab from every participant. Over a roughly 2-month period, participants in the prospective study had the option of providing additional blood draws and questionnaires. Before DNA extraction, blood samples from the prospective study were shipped at room temperature or frozen.

This TCR came from a man aged 25 to 40 who had recovered from COVID-19. The chain employs TRBV28 and TRBJ1-2; the D gene identity is not certain. What was sequenced was PBMCs or T cells enriched from blood (not recorded which). The CDR3 protein sequence reads: CASRDPGLSLGYTF. In nucleotide form, the sequence is TGTGCCAGCAGAGATCCAGGACTCTCCCTTGGCTACACCTTC.